The 24 T cell receptor beta chains presented below share a single source sample, sequenced in a study of blood T cell repertoires in COVID-19. The method was immunoSEQ multiplex PCR; TCRdb's version includes in-frame clones alone and lacks a portion of them. The repertoire holds under 200,000 clones, about 85% seen once, with more than 6.5% in the top ten. The sample taken for sequencing was peripheral blood. Source of these receptors: a woman in her fifties or sixties with COVID-19, enrolled during active disease.

The CDR3: CASSYSNLASTEAFF. The CDR3 DNA reads as TGTGCCAGCAGTTACTCGAATCTGGCAAGCACTGAAGCTTTCTTT. This rearrangement joins TRBV6-5 to TRBJ1-1; D unclear. V was trimmed by 0 bases and J by 4 bases, leaving 12 bases between them. Germline values: CDR1 MNHEY, CDR2 SVGAGI. This CDR3 has 15 amino acids.

The J gene is TRBJ2-2, the V gene TRBV10-3, with 7 bases fitting TRBD1. J was trimmed by 6 bases and V by 7 bases; bases with no gene match: 8. The length of the CDR3 is 14 residues. Germline lookup yields CDR1 ENHRY and CDR2 SYGVKD. The CDR3 protein is CAITGTVNAGELFF. In DNA, the CDR3 is TGTGCCATCACCGGGACAGTCAACGCCGGGGAGCTGTTTTTT.

The rearrangement joins TRBV13 to TRBJ2-5; TRBD1 agrees at 7 bases. The germline gives CDR1 PRHDT, CDR2 FYEKMQ (reference sequence). This CDR3 spans 13 amino acids. V shed 5 bases, J shed 5 bases, and the junction held 5 bases outside the gene matches. The CDR3: CASSKRGQETQYF. The CDR3, as DNA: TGTGCCAGCAGCAAAAGGGGGCAGGAGACCCAGTACTTC.

The chain has TRBV9 and TRBJ1-2; TRBD1 agrees at 9 bases. The length of the CDR3 is 14 residues. Germline CDR1 is SGDLS and CDR2 is YYNGEE. With V trimmed by 4 bases and J by 7 bases, 8 bases remained unmatched. The CDR3 sequence: CASSPSPDRGGYTF. In DNA, the CDR3 is TGTGCCAGCAGCCCCTCACCGGACAGGGGTGGCTACACCTTC.

The chain links TRBV7-2 to TRBJ2-2, with D maybe TRBD1 (6 bases). This CDR3 is built from 13 residues. Germline loops: CDR1 SGHTA, CDR2 FQGNSA. V gave up 6 bases and J gave up 4 bases, with 9 bases separating them. CDR3 bases: TGTGCCAGCAGTTACAGGGTCACCGGGGAGCTGTTTTTT. It is translated as CASSYRVTGELFF.

The chain is built from TRBV2 and TRBJ1-5; 7 positions match TRBD1. V lost 6 bases and J lost 5; bases outside the gene matches: 13. The CDR3 covers 16 residues. Germline values: CDR1 SNHLY, CDR2 FYNNEI. The CDR3 bases are TGTGCCAGCAGGGACCCGACCGGGACAGAATATCAGCCCCAGCATTTT. Amino acid sequence: CASRDPTGTEYQPQHF.

The rearrangement joins TRBV6-5 to TRBJ1-2; TRBD1 matches 8 bases. The trim removed 7 bases at V and 2 bases at J, leaving 6 bases unmatched. From germline, CDR1 is MNHEY and CDR2 SVGAGI. The CDR3 is 14 amino acids. CDR3 DNA sequence: TGTGCCAGCACCCGACAGGGGCTAAACTATGGCTACACCTTC. Translation: CASTRQGLNYGYTF.

The rearrangement uses TRBV6-5 and TRBJ1-1; a possible D gene is TRBD1 (5 bases). V was cut by 11 bases and J by 0 bases, with 19 bases left in between. Germline CDR1 and CDR2: MNHEY and SVGAGI. CDR3 length: 15 amino acids. As DNA, the CDR3 is TGTGCCGGACCCAGCATGGGGCCAATGAACACTGAAGCTTTCTTT. Translated: CAGPSMGPMNTEAFF.

The chain couples TRBV20-1 to TRBJ2-4; maybe TRBD2 (6 bases). In germline, CDR1 is DFQATT, CDR2 SNEGSKA (reference sequence). This CDR3 contains 12 residues. Trimming removed 3 bases from V and 8 bases from J, with 11 bases in between. CDR3 protein: CSASTERDIQYF. The CDR3 coding sequence is TGCAGTGCTAGTACTGAGCGGGACATTCAGTACTTC.

About this clone: Distinct nucleotide sequences in the sample also encode this CDR3. The chain uses TRBV5-1 and TRBJ2-5; possible D gene TRBD2, 6 bases. CDR1 SGHRS and CDR2 YFSETQ come from the germline V gene. CDR3 length: 13 residues. The V end was cut by 1 base, the J end by 2 bases, with 6 bases between. CDR3 loop: CASSLSGQETQYF. For the CDR3, the DNA is TGCGCCAGCAGCTTGAGCGGGCAAGAGACCCAGTACTTC. The variable domain in full, with the rest retrieved from reference TRBV5-1 and TRBJ2-5, is KAGVTQTPRYLIKTRGQQVTLSCSPISGHRSVSWYQQTPGQGLQFLFEYFSETQRNKGNFPGRFSGRQFSNSRSEMNVSTLELGDSALYLCASSLSGQETQYFGPGTRLLVL.

This chain joins TRBV19 and TRBJ1-1, with TRBD1 identical over 9 bases. V dropped 5 bases and J dropped 4; count of bases not matched to a gene: 11. The CDR3 is 16 amino acids. Germline V CDR1 and CDR2: LNHDA, SQIVND (reference sequence). The CDR3 here is CASSFPVGTGTTEAFF. The DNA for the CDR3 is TGTGCCAGTAGTTTCCCTGTGGGGACAGGGACCACTGAAGCTTTCTTT.

The gene calls are TRBV18 and TRBJ1-1, with no clear D. In germline, CDR1 is KGHSH, CDR2 LQKENI. Trimming shortened V by 3 bases and J by 5 bases, and 7 bases separated the two germline ends. The CDR3 is 12 residues long. The CDR3 DNA reads TGTGCCAGCTCACCTACGGAGACTGAAGCTTTCTTT. Translated, it gives CASSPTETEAFF.

The CDR3 region is CSASSGLASGTDTQYF. The CDR3 DNA reads as TGCAGTGCCAGTAGTGGTTTGGCTAGCGGTACAGATACGCAGTATTTT. The gene calls are TRBV20-1 and TRBJ2-3; 7 bases match TRBD2. After removal of 6 bases from V and 3 bases from J, the junction contained 15 bases not matched to a gene. CDR1 DFQATT and CDR2 SNEGSKA come from the germline V gene (reference sequence). CDR3 length: 16 residues.

The chain joins TRBV18 to TRBJ1-1; 8 bases map to TRBD1. The J segment lost 0 bases and the V segment lost 1 base, leaving 1 base of the junction unmatched. This CDR3 has 15 amino acids. Germline CDR1 reads KGHSH; CDR2 reads LQKENI. The CDR3 DNA reads as TGTGCCAGCTCACCACTGGACAGGGTGAACACTGAAGCTTTCTTT. Its protein is CASSPLDRVNTEAFF. The full variable domain, its missing parts supplied by reference TRBV18 and TRBJ1-1, is NAGVMQNPRHLVRRRGQEARLRCSPMKGHSHVYWYRQLPEEGLKFMVYLQKENIIDESGMPKERFSAEFPKEGPSILRIQQVVRGDSAAYFCASSPLDRVNTEAFFGQGTRLTVV.

The chain has TRBV5-6 and TRBJ2-3; D is unclear. The CDR3 loop spans 14 amino acids. V was pared by 0 bases and J by 0 bases, with 5 bases between. Germline V gene lookup returns CDR1 SGHDT and CDR2 YYEEEE. The CDR3 loop reads CASSLGHSTDTQYF. The CDR3 DNA reads as TGTGCCAGCAGCTTGGGGCATAGCACAGATACGCAGTATTTT.

The genes are TRBV19 and TRBJ1-2, with D perhaps matching TRBD1 (5 bases). V lost 2 bases and J 2 bases, leaving 15 bases between the germline ends. The length of the CDR3 is 16 residues. Germline V gene lookup returns CDR1 LNHDA and CDR2 SQIVND (reference sequence). The CDR3 region is CASSILWGTGNYGYTF. For the CDR3, the DNA is TGTGCCAGTAGTATATTATGGGGCACAGGAAACTATGGCTACACCTTC.

The chain employs TRBV24-1 and TRBJ1-6, with 7 bases fitting TRBD1. The CDR3 consists of 20 residues. The J segment lost 2 bases and the V segment lost 4 bases, leaving 16 bases of the junction unmatched. CDR1 and CDR2 from the germline V gene are KGHDR and SFDVKD. CDR3 sequence reads: CATSDPPTRDRQPYNSPLHF. DNA for the CDR3: TGTGCCACCAGTGACCCTCCAACCCGGGACAGACAACCCTATAATTCACCCCTCCACTTT.

This rearrangement joins TRBV5-1 to TRBJ2-7; 9 positions agree with TRBD1. The CDR3 runs to 14 residues. With V trimmed by 4 bases and J by 5 bases, 7 bases remained unmatched. Germline assignment: CDR1 SGHRS and CDR2 YFSETQ. CDR3 in DNA: TGCGCCAGCAGCCGGGGACAGGGTGTTAACGAGCAGTACGTC. Protein sequence: CASSRGQGVNEQYV.

The chain links TRBV5-1 to TRBJ1-3; no definite D call. V lost 4 bases, J lost 4 bases, and 6 bases lay in between. Germline CDR1 reads SGHRS; CDR2 reads YFSETQ. The CDR3 consists of 12 residues. The DNA for the CDR3 is TGCGCCAGCAGCCCTAGAGGAAACACCATATATTTT. Its protein is CASSPRGNTIYF.

CDR3 nucleotide sequence: TGTGCCAGCAGCAAGCGGACAGGGAACTATGGCTACACCTTC. Protein product: CASSKRTGNYGYTF. The J gene is TRBJ1-2, the V gene TRBV5-6; 8 bases fit TRBD1. This CDR3 contains 14 residues. The V gene's germline CDR1 is SGHDT and CDR2 YYEEEE. V lost 4 bases, J lost 2 bases, and 4 bases stayed unmatched.

The chain links TRBV2 to TRBJ1-4, with 8 nucleotides matching TRBD1. CDR1 is SNHLY and CDR2 is FYNNEI in the germline V gene. The V and J ends lost 5 bases and 4 bases, in that order; junction bases with no gene match: 12. This CDR3 spans 17 amino acids. The CDR3 sequence is CASSRQGAVRNNEKLFF. The CDR3 DNA follows: TGTGCCAGCAGTAGGCAGGGGGCGGTTCGGAATAATGAAAAACTGTTTTTT.

The chain joins TRBV2 to TRBJ2-7; 7 bases agree with TRBD1. The ends lost 1 base at V and 1 base at J; junction bases unmatched: 4. Germline-derived CDR1 and CDR2 are SNHLY and FYNNEI. The length of the CDR3 is 15 residues. The CDR3 nucleotides are TGTGCCAGCAGTGAAGGGATGGGACAGTCCTACGAGCAGTACGTC. Protein sequence: CASSEGMGQSYEQYV.

The chain uses TRBV5-1 and TRBJ1-4; 8 nucleotides align to TRBD1. The germline gives CDR1 SGHRS, CDR2 YFSETQ. The CDR3 length is 14 residues. V was pared by 3 bases and J by 8 bases, with 6 bases of the junction left unmatched. This CDR3 reads CASSSLTGDEKLFF. CDR3 DNA sequence: TGCGCCAGCAGCTCACTGACAGGGGACGAAAAACTGTTTTTT.

This chain links TRBV4-1 with TRBJ1-2; maybe TRBD1 (6 bases). Germline V gene sequence: CDR1 MGHRA, CDR2 YSYEKL. The length of the CDR3 is 17 residues. The V and J ends lost 4 bases and 4 bases respectively, with 22 bases between them. The CDR3 protein is CASSPLGGRGPSYGYTF. In nucleotides, the CDR3 is TGCGCCAGCAGCCCTTTGGGGGGGCGAGGGCCTTCCTATGGCTACACCTTC.